Each of the 14 T cell receptor beta chains below was sequenced from the same sample in a study of blood T cell repertoires in COVID-19. Profiling relied on immunoSEQ multiplex PCR, and the TCRdb table lists in-frame clones only, not all of them. The repertoire includes 130,000 or so clones, approximately 88% of them detected once, and less than 2.5% sits in the top ten. Material for sequencing was peripheral blood. These TCRs come from a man aged 70-80 years with active COVID-19.

The chain joins TRBV21-1 to TRBJ2-2; the table assigns TRBD1, which was not confirmed against the DNA. TRBV21-1 has pseudogene status. This CDR3 has 15 amino acids. CDR3 amino acids: CASSRQDRDTGELFF. DNA of the CDR3: TGTGCCAGCAGTCGACAGGATCGGGACACCGGGGAGCTGTTTTTT.

The CDR3 spells CASSGTSGTLTDTQYF. The CDR3 DNA reads as TGTGCCAGCAGCGGGACTAGCGGGACTCTCACAGATACGCAGTATTTT. The chain has TRBV7-8 and TRBJ2-3; TRBD2 matches 13 bases. Germline trimming cut 5 bases from V and 2 bases from J; bases unmatched to any gene: 4. In germline, CDR1 is SGHVS, CDR2 FQNEAQ. The CDR3 covers 16 residues.

The chain is built from TRBV5-1 and TRBJ1-3, with D possibly being TRBD1 (6 bases). The germline V and J ends were trimmed by 5 bases and 4 bases, with 16 bases remaining between them. This CDR3 has 15 residues. Germline lookup yields CDR1 SGHRS and CDR2 YFSETQ. CDR3 in amino acids: CASRLVQGSGNTIYF. Written as DNA, the CDR3 is TGCGCCAGCAGACTTGTTCAGGGGTCCGGAAACACCATATATTTT.

The chain recombines TRBV10-1 with TRBJ2-7; D gene uncertain. The germline V gene encodes CDR1 WNHNN and CDR2 SYGVQD (reference sequence). Trimming removed 6 bases from V and 4 bases from J, with 16 bases in between. The CDR3 loop spans 14 amino acids. The CDR3 region is CASRLRGLPYEQYF. CDR3 nucleotides: TGCGCCAGCAGGTTGCGAGGCCTACCTTACGAGCAGTACTTC.

This clone was seen a single time. The V call is TRBV4-2, the J call TRBJ2-1; perhaps TRBD1 as D (5 bases). The CDR3 length is 16 residues. Per germline, CDR1 LGHNA and CDR2 YNFKEQ. Trimming pared 0 bases from V and 2 bases from J, leaving 11 bases between. CDR3: CASSQERWGTYNEQFF. DNA for the CDR3: TGTGCCAGCAGCCAAGAAAGGTGGGGCACCTACAATGAGCAGTTCTTC.

The chain recombines TRBV7-2 with TRBJ2-7; no firm D call. Germline loops: CDR1 SGHTA, CDR2 FQGNSA. The CDR3 contains 10 residues. Trimming stripped 8 bases from V and 6 bases from J, with 8 bases between. The CDR3 here is CASGALEQYF. The CDR3 DNA reads TGTGCCAGCGGAGCTCTCGAGCAGTACTTC.

The J gene is TRBJ2-1, the V gene TRBV20-1; D possibly corresponds to TRBD2 (5 bases). The germline CDR1 and CDR2 sequences are DFQATT and SNEGSKA (reference sequence). The CDR3 sequence is 14 residues long. Trimming pared 3 bases from V and 9 bases from J, leaving 18 bases between. In DNA form, the CDR3 reads TGCAGTGCTAGTGGTCGTACGGGAACCACTGAGCAGTTCTTC. It encodes CSASGRTGTTEQFF.

V and J are TRBV28 and TRBJ2-7, with D unclear. V lost 6 bases and J 0 bases, leaving 12 bases between the germline ends. Looked up from germline, CDR1 is MDHEN and CDR2 is SYDVKM. CDR3 length equals 14 residues. The CDR3 region is CASRADFSSYEQYF. CDR3 bases: TGTGCCAGCAGAGCCGACTTCTCCTCCTACGAGCAGTACTTC. Full variable domain (rest looked up from reference TRBV28 and TRBJ2-7): DVKVTQSSRYLVKRTGEKVFLECVQDMDHENMFWYRQDPGLGLRLIYFSYDVKMKEKGDIPEGYSVSREKKERFSLILESASTNQTSMYLCASRADFSSYEQYFGPGTRLTVT.

This chain connects TRBV27 to TRBJ2-2; 9 bases map to TRBD2. The J segment lost 8 bases and the V segment lost 6 bases, leaving 16 bases of the junction unmatched. The CDR3 is 17 residues long. Germline V gene sequence: CDR1 MNHEY, CDR2 SMNVEV (reference sequence). CDR3 loop: CASSPQGAGGKVGELFF. The CDR3 DNA sequence: TGTGCCAGCAGCCCCCAAGGGGCGGGAGGGAAGGTTGGGGAGCTGTTTTTT.

The chain combines TRBV27 with TRBJ2-2; 12 nucleotides agree with TRBD2. J lost 6 bases, V lost 6 bases, and 11 bases had no gene match. This CDR3 is 17 amino acids long. CDR1 is MNHEY, CDR2 SMNVEV, per germline (reference sequence). CDR3 region: CASRFSRLAGAAGELFF. The CDR3 DNA sequence: TGTGCCAGCAGATTTTCCAGACTAGCGGGAGCTGCCGGGGAGCTGTTTTTT.

The chain carries TRBV5-6 and TRBJ1-5, with a weak D call TRBD1 (6 bases). This CDR3 has 14 amino acids. The V end lost 2 bases, the J end lost 6 bases, and 12 bases lay between the germline ends. Germline V gene lookup returns CDR1 SGHDT and CDR2 YYEEEE. CDR3 in amino acids: CASSFYRERQPQHF. The CDR3 nucleotides read TGTGCCAGCAGCTTTTACAGGGAACGTCAGCCCCAGCATTTT.

The genes are TRBV11-3 and TRBJ2-1; possibly TRBD1 for D (6 bases). This CDR3 has 12 residues. V lost 3 bases, J lost 10 bases, and 10 bases lay in between. Germline V CDR1 and CDR2: SGHNT, YENEEA. CDR3 nucleotides: TGTGCCAGCAGCTTTAGGGGGAGCGAGCAGTTCTTC. This encodes CASSFRGSEQFF.

There are a few counts of this clone. V and J are TRBV10-1 and TRBJ1-1; tentative D call: TRBD1 (6 bases). Germline lookup yields CDR1 WNHNN and CDR2 SYGVQD (reference sequence). The CDR3 contains 13 residues. The V end was cut by 3 bases, the J end by 5 bases, with 10 bases between. The CDR3 protein is CASSEGGRTEAFF. DNA for the CDR3: TGCGCCAGCAGTGAAGGGGGACGGACTGAAGCTTTCTTT.

V and J are TRBV11-2 and TRBJ1-1; no reliable D call. Germline-derived CDR1 and CDR2 are SGHAT and FQNNGV. V lost 5 bases and J 0 bases, leaving 13 bases between the germline ends. This CDR3 contains 15 residues. The CDR3 coding sequence is TGTGCCAGCAGCCGTAGCCTGGCAGTGAACACTGAAGCTTTCTTT. It codes for CASSRSLAVNTEAFF. Full variable domain (missing parts from reference TRBV11-2 and TRBJ1-1): EAGVAQSPRYKIIEKRQSVAFWCNPISGHATLYWYQQILGQGPKLLIQFQNNGVVDDSQLPKDRFSAERLKGVDSTLKIQPAKLEDSAVYLCASSRSLAVNTEAFFGQGTRLTVV.